Listed here is a single T cell receptor (beta chain). These data originate in a study of technical replicates of blood from a few donors. Unmatched junction bases numbered 6, after V lost 1 base and J lost 3 bases. In germline, CDR1 is KGHSH, CDR2 LQKENI. This CDR3 has 16 amino acids. The method was immunoSEQ multiplex PCR; TCRdb's version includes in-frame clones alone and lacks a portion of them. This sample has 70,000 to 85,000 clones, with around 97% found just once. The J gene is TRBJ2-7, the V gene TRBV18; 10 nucleotides match TRBD1. This clonotype was obtained from a human donor in good health. The sample was T cells isolated from PBMCs. The CDR3 region is CASSPRGQGIVYEQYF. Here the CDR3 DNA reads TGTGCCAGCTCACCACGGGGACAGGGGATTGTCTACGAGCAGTACTTC.